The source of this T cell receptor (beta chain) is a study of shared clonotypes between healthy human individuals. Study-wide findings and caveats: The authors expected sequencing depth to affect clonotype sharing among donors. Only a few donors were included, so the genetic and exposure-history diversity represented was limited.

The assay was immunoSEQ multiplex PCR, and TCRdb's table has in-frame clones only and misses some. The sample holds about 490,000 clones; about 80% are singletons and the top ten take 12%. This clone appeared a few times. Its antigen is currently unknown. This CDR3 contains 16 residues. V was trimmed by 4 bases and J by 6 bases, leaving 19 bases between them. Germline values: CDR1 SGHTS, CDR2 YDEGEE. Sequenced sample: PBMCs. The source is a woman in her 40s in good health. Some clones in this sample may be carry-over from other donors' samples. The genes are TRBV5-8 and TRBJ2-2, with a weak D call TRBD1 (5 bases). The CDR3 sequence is CASSHGHGNTPGELFF. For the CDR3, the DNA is TGTGCCAGCAGCCATGGACACGGAAACACCCCCGGGGAGCTGTTTTTT.